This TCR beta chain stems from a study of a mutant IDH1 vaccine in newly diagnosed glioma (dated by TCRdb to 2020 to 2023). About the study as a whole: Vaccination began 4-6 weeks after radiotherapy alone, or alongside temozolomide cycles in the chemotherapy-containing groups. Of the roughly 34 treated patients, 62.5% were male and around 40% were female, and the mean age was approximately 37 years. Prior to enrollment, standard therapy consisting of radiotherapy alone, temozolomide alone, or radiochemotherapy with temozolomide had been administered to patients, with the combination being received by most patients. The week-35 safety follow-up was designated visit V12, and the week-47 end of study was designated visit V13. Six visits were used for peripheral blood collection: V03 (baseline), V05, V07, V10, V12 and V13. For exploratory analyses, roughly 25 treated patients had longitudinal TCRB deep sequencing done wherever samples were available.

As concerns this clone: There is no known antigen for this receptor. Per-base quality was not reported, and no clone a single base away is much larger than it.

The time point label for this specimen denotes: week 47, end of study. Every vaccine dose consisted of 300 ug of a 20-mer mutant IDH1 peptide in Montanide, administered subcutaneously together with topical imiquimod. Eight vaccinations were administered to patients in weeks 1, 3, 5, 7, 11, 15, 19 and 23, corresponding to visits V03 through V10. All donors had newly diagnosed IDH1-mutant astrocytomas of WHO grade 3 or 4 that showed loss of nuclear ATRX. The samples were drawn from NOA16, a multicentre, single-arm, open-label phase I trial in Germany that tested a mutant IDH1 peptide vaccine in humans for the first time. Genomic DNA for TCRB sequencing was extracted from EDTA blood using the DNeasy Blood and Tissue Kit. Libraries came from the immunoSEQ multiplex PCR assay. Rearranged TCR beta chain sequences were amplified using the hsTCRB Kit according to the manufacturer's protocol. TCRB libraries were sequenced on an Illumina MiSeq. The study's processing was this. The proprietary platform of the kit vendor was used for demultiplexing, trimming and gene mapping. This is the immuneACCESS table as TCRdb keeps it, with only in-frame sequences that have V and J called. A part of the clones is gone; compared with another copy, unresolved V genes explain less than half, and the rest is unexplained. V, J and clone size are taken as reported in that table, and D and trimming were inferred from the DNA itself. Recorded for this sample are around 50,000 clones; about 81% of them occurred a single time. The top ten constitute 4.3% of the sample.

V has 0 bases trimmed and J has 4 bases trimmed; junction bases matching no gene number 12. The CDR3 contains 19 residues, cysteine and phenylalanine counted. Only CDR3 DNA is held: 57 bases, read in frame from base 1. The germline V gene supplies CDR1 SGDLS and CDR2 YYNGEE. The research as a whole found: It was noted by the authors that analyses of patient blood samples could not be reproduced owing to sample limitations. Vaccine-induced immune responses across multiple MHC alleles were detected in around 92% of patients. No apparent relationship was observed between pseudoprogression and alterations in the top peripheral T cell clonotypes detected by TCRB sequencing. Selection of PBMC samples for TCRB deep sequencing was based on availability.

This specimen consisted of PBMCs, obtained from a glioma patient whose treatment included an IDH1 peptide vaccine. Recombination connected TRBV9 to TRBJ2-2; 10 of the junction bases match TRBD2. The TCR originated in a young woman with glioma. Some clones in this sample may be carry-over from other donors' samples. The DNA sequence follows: TGTGCCAGCAGCGTAGGGCTAGCGGGAGAGGGACGGTTCACCGGGGAGCTGTTTTTT. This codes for CASSVGLAGEGRFTGELFF.